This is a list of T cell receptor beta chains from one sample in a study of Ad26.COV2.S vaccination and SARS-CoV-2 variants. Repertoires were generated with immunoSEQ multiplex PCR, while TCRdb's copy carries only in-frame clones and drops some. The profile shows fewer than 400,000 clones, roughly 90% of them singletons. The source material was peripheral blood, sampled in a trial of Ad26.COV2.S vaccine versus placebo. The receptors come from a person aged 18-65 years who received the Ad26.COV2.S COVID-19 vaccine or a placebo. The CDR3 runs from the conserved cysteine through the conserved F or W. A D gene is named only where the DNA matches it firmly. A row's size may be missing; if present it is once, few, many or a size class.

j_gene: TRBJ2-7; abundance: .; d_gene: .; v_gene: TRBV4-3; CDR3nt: TGCGCCAGCAGCCTTGATAAAGACTACGAGCAGTACTTC; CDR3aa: CASSLDKDYEQYF
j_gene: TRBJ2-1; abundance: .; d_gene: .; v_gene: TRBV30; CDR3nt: TGTGCCTGGAGTGTGGGTGGTGAGCAGTTCTTC; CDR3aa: CAWSVGGEQFF
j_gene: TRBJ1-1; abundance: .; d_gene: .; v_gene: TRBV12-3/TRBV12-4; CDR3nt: TGTGCCACCCAAGCGGGCCGGAACACTGAAGCTTTCTTT; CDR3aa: CATQAGRNTEAFF
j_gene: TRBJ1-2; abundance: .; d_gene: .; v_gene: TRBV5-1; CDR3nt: TGCGCCAGCAGCTTTTTGACGAGATATGGCTACACCTTC; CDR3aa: CASSFLTRYGYTF
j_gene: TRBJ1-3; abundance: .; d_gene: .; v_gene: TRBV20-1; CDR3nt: TGCAGTGCTAGTAGGGCGAGCTCTGGAAACACCATATATTTT; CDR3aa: CSASRASSGNTIYF
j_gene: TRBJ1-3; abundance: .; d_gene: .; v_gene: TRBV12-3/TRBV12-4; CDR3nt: TGTGCCAGCAGTAAGATAGGAGGAGAGGCCATATATTTT; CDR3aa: CASSKIGGEAIYF
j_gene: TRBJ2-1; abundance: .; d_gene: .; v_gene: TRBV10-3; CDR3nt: TGTGCCATCAGTGAGACTATCTACAATGAGCAGTTCTTC; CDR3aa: CAISETIYNEQFF
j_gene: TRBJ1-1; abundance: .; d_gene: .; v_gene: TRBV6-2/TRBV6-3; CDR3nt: TGTGCCAGCAGCCACCCTGATCGAATGGACAGAGGGGGTCTGAACACTGAAGCTTTCTTT; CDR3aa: CASSHPDRMDRGGLNTEAFF
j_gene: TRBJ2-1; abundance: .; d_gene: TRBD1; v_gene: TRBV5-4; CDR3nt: TGTGCCAGCTTCGGGACAGGGAATGAGCAGTTCTTC; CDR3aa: CASFGTGNEQFF
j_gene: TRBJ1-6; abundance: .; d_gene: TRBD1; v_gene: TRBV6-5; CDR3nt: TGTGCCAGCTTAGCGGGACAGTCCTATAATTCACCCCTCCACTTT; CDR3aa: CASLAGQSYNSPLHF
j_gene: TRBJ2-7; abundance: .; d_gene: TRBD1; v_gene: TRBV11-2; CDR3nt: TGTGCCAGCAGCTTATACAGGGGGGTCTCCTACGAGCAGTACTTC; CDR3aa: CASSLYRGVSYEQYF
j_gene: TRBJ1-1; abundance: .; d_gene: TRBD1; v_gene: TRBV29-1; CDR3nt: TGCAGCTCCCGGGACAGGGGGTGGGGAAGGACTGAAGCTTTCTTT; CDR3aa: CSSRDRGWGRTEAFF
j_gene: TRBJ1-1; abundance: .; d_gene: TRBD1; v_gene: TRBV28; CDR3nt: TGTGCCAGCAGCTCTGGGACAGCGAACACTGAAGCTTTCTTT; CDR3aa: CASSSGTANTEAFF
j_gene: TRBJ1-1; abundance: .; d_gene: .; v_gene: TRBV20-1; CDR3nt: TGCAGTGCTGTTAGGGGGACTGAAGCTTTCTTT; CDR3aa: CSAVRGTEAFF
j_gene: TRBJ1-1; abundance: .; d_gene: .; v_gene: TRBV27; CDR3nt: TGTGCCAGCAGTTTATGGGGGAACACTGAAGCTTTCTTT; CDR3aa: CASSLWGNTEAFF
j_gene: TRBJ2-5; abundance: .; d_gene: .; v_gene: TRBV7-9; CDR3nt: TGTGCCAGCAGCTTAGGCAGCGTCAATGGGGAGACCCAGTACTTC; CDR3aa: CASSLGSVNGETQYF
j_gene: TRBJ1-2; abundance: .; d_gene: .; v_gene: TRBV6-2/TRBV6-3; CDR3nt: TGTGCCAGCAGCTGGACGATGGGGCATGGTGGCTACACCTTC; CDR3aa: CASSWTMGHGGYTF
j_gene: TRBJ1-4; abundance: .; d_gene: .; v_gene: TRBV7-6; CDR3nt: TGTGCCAGCAGCCACCGGTCACCCGAAAAACTGTTTTTT; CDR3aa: CASSHRSPEKLFF
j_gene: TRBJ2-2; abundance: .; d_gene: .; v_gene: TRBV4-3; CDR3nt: TGCGCCAGCAGCCAAGATCAGGGGGGGCGGGACTATAGGAGGGAGCTGTTTTTT; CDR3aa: CASSQDQGGRDYRRELFF
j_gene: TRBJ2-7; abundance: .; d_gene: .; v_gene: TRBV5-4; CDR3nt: TGTGCCAGCAGCTTGGTCGGAGGGGGCCCCTACGAGCAGTACTTC; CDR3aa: CASSLVGGGPYEQYF
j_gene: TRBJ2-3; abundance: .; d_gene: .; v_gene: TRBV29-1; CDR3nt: TGCAGCGAGCGCCAGGACTCCACAGATACGCAGTATTTT; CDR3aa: CSERQDSTDTQYF
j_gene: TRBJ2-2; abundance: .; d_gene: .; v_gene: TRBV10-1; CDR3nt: TGCGCCAGCAGTGGGGAAGGAGCCGGGGAGCTGTTTTTT; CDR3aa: CASSGEGAGELFF
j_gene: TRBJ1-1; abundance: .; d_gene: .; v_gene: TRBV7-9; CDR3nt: TGTGCCAGCAGCCGAGGGTCAGGGGTAAACACTGAAGCTTTCTTT; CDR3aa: CASSRGSGVNTEAFF
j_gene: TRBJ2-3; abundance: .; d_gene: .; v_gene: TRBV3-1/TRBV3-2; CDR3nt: TGTGCCAGCAGCCAATTAGCGTTTGGAGCTTCAGATACGCAGTATTTT; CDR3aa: CASSQLAFGASDTQYF
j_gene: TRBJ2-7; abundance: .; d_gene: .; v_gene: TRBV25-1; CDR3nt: TGTGCCAGCAGTGAGGGAGGCAGATACGAGCAGTACTTC; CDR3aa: CASSEGGRYEQYF
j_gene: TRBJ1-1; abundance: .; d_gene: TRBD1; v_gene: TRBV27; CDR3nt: TGTGCCAGCAGTCCCGGGGGGACAGAGGTGAACACTGAAGCTTTCTTT; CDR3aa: CASSPGGTEVNTEAFF
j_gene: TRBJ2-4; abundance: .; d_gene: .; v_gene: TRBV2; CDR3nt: TGTGCCAGCACCCCGTATCAGAGCATTCAGTACTTC; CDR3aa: CASTPYQSIQYF
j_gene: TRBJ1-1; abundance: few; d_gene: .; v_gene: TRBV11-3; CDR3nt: TGTGCCAGCAGCCCAATCATGAACACTGAAGCTTTCTTT; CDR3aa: CASSPIMNTEAFF
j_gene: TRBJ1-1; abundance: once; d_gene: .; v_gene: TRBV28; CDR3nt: TGTGCCAGCAGTGTAACAACCCGGGGTGAAGCTTTCTTT; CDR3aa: CASSVTTRGEAFF
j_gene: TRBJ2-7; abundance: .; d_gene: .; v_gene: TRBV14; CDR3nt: TGTGCCAGCAGCCCCCTCATATCCTCGGGGACCTACGAGCAGTACTTC; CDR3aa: CASSPLISSGTYEQYF
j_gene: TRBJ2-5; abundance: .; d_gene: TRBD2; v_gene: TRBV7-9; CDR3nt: TGTGCCAGCAGCTCCCGAACCGGACTAGCTTTGCTCCAAGAGACCCAGTACTTC; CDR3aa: CASSSRTGLALLQETQYF
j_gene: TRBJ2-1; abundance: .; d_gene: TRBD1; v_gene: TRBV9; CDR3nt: TGTGCCTCATCCGACAGGGAGACCTCCTACAATGAGCAGTTCTTC; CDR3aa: CASSDRETSYNEQFF
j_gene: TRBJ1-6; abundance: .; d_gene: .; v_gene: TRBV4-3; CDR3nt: TGCGCCAGCAGCCAAGCTTATTCCGCAAATTCACCCCTCCACTTT; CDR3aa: CASSQAYSANSPLHF
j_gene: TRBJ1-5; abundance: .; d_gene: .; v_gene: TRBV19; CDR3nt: TGTGCCAGTAGTATCTTTTTTTATAGCAATCAGCCCCAGCATTTT; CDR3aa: CASSIFFYSNQPQHF